This is a list of T cell receptor beta chains from one sample in a study of sequential checkpoint blockade in melanoma. Only in-frame clones appear in the TCRdb table, and some are missing; sequencing was by immunoSEQ multiplex PCR. The sample includes approximately 6,500 clones, roughly 23% seen only once; the top ten take 15% to 20%. The specimen comprised tumor tissue (inferred from file names), sampled from a patient given nivolumab and ipilimumab in sequence. The receptors come from a human donor with melanoma. Each CDR3 is given with its conserved first and last residue. A D gene is named only where the DNA matches it firmly. Not all rows give a size; the values are once, few, many and, for expanded clones, a class.

-,TRBJ1-6,TRBV11-1,few,CASSRTANYNSPLHF,TGTGCCAGCAGCCGGACAGCGAACTATAATTCACCCCTCCACTTT
-,TRBJ1-5,TRBV9,many,CASSAGTPNQPQHF,TGTGCCAGCAGTGCCGGGACTCCCAATCAGCCCCAGCATTTT
-,TRBJ1-1,TRBV18,-,CASSLKEQGTNTEAFF,TGTGCCAGCTCATTGAAGGAACAGGGAACGAACACTGAAGCTTTCTTT
-,TRBJ1-1,TRBV14,few,CASSQVGWTEAFF,TGTGCCAGCAGCCAAGTAGGGTGGACTGAAGCTTTCTTT
-,TRBJ1-1,TRBV11-3,few,CASRSSAGYRNTEAFF,TGTGCCAGCAGGTCATCTGCGGGGTATAGGAACACTGAAGCTTTCTTT
-,TRBJ1-3,TRBV6-8,-,CASSEKVRQNFPNTIYF,TGTGCCAGCAGTGAGAAGGTGAGGCAGAACTTCCCAAACACCATATATTTT
-,TRBJ1-4,TRBV6-8,-,CASRFDPATNEKLFF,TGTGCCAGCAGATTTGACCCAGCAACTAATGAAAAACTGTTTTTT
-,TRBJ1-1,TRBV6-8,-,CASSYYGTPRAFF,TGTGCCAGCAGTTATTACGGGACCCCCAGAGCTTTCTTT
-,TRBJ2-7,TRBV11-3,-,CASSFGGQTGEQYF,TGTGCCAGCAGCTTTGGGGGGCAGACGGGCGAGCAGTACTTC
TRBD2,TRBJ2-7,TRBV11-1,few,CASSLKLAGADEQYF,TGTGCCAGCAGCCTTAAACTAGCGGGAGCGGACGAGCAGTACTTC
TRBD1,TRBJ1-6,TRBV19,-,CASSIDTGGNSPLHF,TGTGCCAGTAGTATAGATACAGGGGGTAATTCACCCCTCCACTTT
-,TRBJ1-1,TRBV11-3,many,CASSWGRGTSTEAFF,TGTGCCAGCAGCTGGGGCAGGGGTACAAGCACTGAAGCTTTCTTT
TRBD2,TRBJ2-1,TRBV29-1,-,CSVGPRGTSSSEQFF,TGCAGCGTTGGCCCTCGCGGGACTAGCTCTAGTGAGCAGTTCTTC
TRBD2,TRBJ2-7,TRBV6-8,few,CASNGLALGYEQYF,TGTGCCAGCAATGGACTAGCCCTGGGCTACGAGCAGTACTTC
-,TRBJ1-1,TRBV28,-,CASSSPGNTEAFF,TGTGCCAGCAGTTCCCCAGGGAACACTGAAGCTTTCTTT
-,TRBJ2-1,TRBV6-8,-,CASRGRGPDTMEQFF,TGTGCCAGCAGGGGCCGAGGGCCAGATACAATGGAGCAGTTCTTC
TRBD1,TRBJ2-1,TRBV9,many,CASSVLGQLYNEQFF,TGTGCCAGCAGCGTCTTGGGACAGCTTTACAATGAGCAGTTCTTC
-,TRBJ1-5,TRBV11-3,few,CASSPVQRLWSNQPQHF,TGTGCCAGCAGCCCGGTGCAACGCCTTTGGAGCAATCAGCCCCAGCATTTT
TRBD1,TRBJ1-2,TRBV6-8,few,CASRGDRDNYGYTF,TGTGCCAGCAGGGGGGACAGGGATAACTATGGCTACACCTTC
-,TRBJ1-1,TRBV12-5,-,CASGLVLDGETSATEAFF,TGTGCTAGTGGTTTGGTACTTGATGGGGAAACTTCCGCCACTGAAGCTTTCTTT
TRBD1,TRBJ1-5,TRBV6-8,many,CASSRGQGSGYSNQPQHF,TGTGCCAGCAGTCGCGGACAGGGATCGGGATATAGCAATCAGCCCCAGCATTTT
-,TRBJ2-7,TRBV15,medium-sized,CATSREGEGAHSYEQYF,TGTGCCACCAGCAGAGAAGGGGAGGGGGCACACTCCTACGAGCAGTACTTC
TRBD2,TRBJ2-1,TRBV6-8,few,CASTIRLAGYNEQFF,TGTGCCAGCACCATAAGACTAGCGGGGTACAATGAGCAGTTCTTC
-,TRBJ2-3,TRBV6-8,many,CASSYSLRAADTQYF,TGTGCCAGCAGTTATTCTTTACGAGCGGCCGATACGCAGTATTTT
TRBD2,TRBJ2-5,TRBV4-1,few,CASSPSGTSGAQETQYF,TGCGCCAGCAGCCCTTCCGGGACTAGCGGGGCTCAAGAGACCCAGTACTTC
TRBD1,TRBJ2-2,TRBV10-3,few,CAISESRQGLNTGELFF,TGTGCCATCAGTGAGTCGAGACAGGGGCTTAACACCGGGGAGCTGTTTTTT
-,TRBJ1-1,TRBV6-8,many,CASSYGGANTEAFF,TGTGCCAGCAGTTACGGAGGGGCAAACACTGAAGCTTTCTTT
-,TRBJ1-1,TRBV29-1,-,CSAGRYGTEAFF,TGCAGCGCCGGACGGTATGGGACTGAAGCTTTCTTT
-,TRBJ1-5,TRBV6-8,-,CASSYGATQPQHF,TGTGCCAGCAGTTACGGGGCGACTCAGCCCCAGCATTTT
-,TRBJ1-1,TRBV25-1,few,CASSKMGLNTEAFF,TGTGCCAGCAGTAAAATGGGGTTGAACACTGAAGCTTTCTTT
TRBD2,TRBJ2-5,TRBV6-8,-,CASSNAASGRETQYF,TGTGCCAGCAGTAATGCGGCTAGCGGGAGAGAGACCCAGTACTTC
TRBD2,TRBJ2-5,TRBV9,few,CASSVAPGTRQETQYF,TGTGCCAGCAGCGTAGCTCCCGGGACTAGGCAAGAGACCCAGTACTTC
-,TRBJ1-6,TRBV11-3,medium-sized,CASSQDGGSYSPLHF,TGTGCCAGCAGCCAGGACGGGGGGTCATATTCACCCCTCCACTTT
-,TRBJ2-7,TRBV11-3,medium-sized,CASSPPVGSGYHEQYF,TGTGCCAGCAGCCCTCCCGTGGGTTCAGGGTACCACGAGCAGTACTTC
-,TRBJ1-2,TRBV11-3,medium-sized,CASSLEALMNYGYTF,TGTGCCAGCAGCTTGGAGGCACTGATGAACTATGGCTACACCTTC
TRBD2,TRBJ2-3,TRBV6-8,-,CASSYSWTSGFSDTQYF,TGTGCCAGCAGTTACTCATGGACTAGCGGCTTTTCAGATACGCAGTATTTT
-,TRBJ2-1,TRBV7-5,few,CASSLTSGTTYNEQFF,TGTGCCAGCAGCTTAACCAGCGGGACCACCTACAATGAGCAGTTCTTC
-,TRBJ2-7,TRBV10-2,-,CASTDVWEDEQYF,TGCGCCAGCACTGACGTATGGGAGGACGAGCAGTACTTC
-,TRBJ2-7,TRBV9,few,CASKANDYEQYF,TGTGCCAGCAAGGCTAACGACTACGAGCAGTACTTC
-,TRBJ1-5,TRBV19,once,CASSIITAGIQGLGNSNQPQHF,TGTGCCAGTAGTATTATCACAGCCGGAATACAGGGTTTGGGAAATTCCAATCAGCCCCAGCATTTT
-,TRBJ2-5,TRBV18,-,CASSRREETQYF,TGTGCCAGCTCACGACGGGAAGAGACCCAGTACTTC
-,TRBJ1-1,TRBV11-3,medium-sized,CASSLVRLQASRNTEAFF,TGTGCCAGCAGCTTAGTTCGGTTACAGGCAAGTAGGAACACTGAAGCTTTCTTT
-,TRBJ1-5,TRBV19,few,CASSMERIILSNQPQHF,TGTGCCAGTAGTATGGAAAGGATAATACTTAGCAATCAGCCCCAGCATTTT
TRBD1,TRBJ1-2,TRBV6-8,many,CASSAATGGNYGYTF,TGTGCCAGCAGTGCCGCTACAGGGGGAAACTATGGCTACACCTTC
TRBD2,TRBJ2-7,TRBV11-3,medium-sized,CASSQATSGGRLPPEQYF,TGTGCCAGCAGCCAAGCGACTAGCGGGGGGAGGCTACCGCCCGAGCAGTACTTC
-,TRBJ2-5,TRBV14,-,CASSQPLTGWETQYF,TGTGCCAGCAGCCAACCGCTAACAGGGTGGGAGACCCAGTACTTC